Listed below are T cell receptor beta chains from one sample, sequenced in a study of shared clonotypes between healthy human individuals. Data came from immunoSEQ multiplex PCR; TCRdb stores just in-frame clones and leaves some out. The sample consists of over 400,000 clones, 81% of them appearing once. Sequences were obtained from PBMCs. These TCRs come from a woman between 35 and 50 years old in good health. Some clones in this sample may be carry-over from other donors' samples. Both conserved end residues are part of each CDR3. Each record gives: D gene, J gene, V gene, clone size, CDR3 protein, CDR3 DNA. A D gene is named only where the DNA matches it firmly. Clone sizes are given selectively: once, few, many, or a class where the clone is expanded.

D: .
J: TRBJ2-7
V: TRBV29-1
size: .
CDR3: CSVAGGLLEQYF
DNA: TGCAGCGTAGCAGGGGGGCTCTTAGAGCAGTACTTC

D: TRBD2
J: TRBJ2-1
V: TRBV5-6
size: many
CDR3: CASSDTSGRAYNEQFF
DNA: TGTGCCAGCAGCGATACTAGCGGGAGGGCCTACAATGAGCAGTTCTTC

D: .
J: TRBJ2-3
V: TRBV10-3
size: .
CDR3: CAIRAKTDTDTQYF
DNA: TGTGCCATCAGAGCGAAGACAGACACAGATACGCAGTATTTT

D: TRBD1
J: TRBJ1-2
V: TRBV10-3
size: .
CDR3: CAISPGQGDGYTF
DNA: TGTGCCATCAGCCCAGGACAGGGCGATGGCTACACCTTC

D: .
J: TRBJ1-1
V: TRBV9
size: .
CDR3: CASSVAPEAFF
DNA: TGTGCCAGCAGCGTAGCCCCTGAAGCTTTCTTT

D: .
J: TRBJ2-3
V: TRBV7-2
size: .
CDR3: CASSLQADTQYF
DNA: TGTGCCAGCAGCTTGCAGGCAGATACGCAGTATTTT

D: TRBD1
J: TRBJ1-5
V: TRBV6-1
size: .
CDR3: CASSPRTRGGQPQHF
DNA: TGTGCCAGCAGCCCCAGGACCAGGGGGGGTCAGCCCCAGCATTTT

D: .
J: TRBJ2-7
V: TRBV5-1
size: once
CDR3: CASSLGAGLSYEQYF
DNA: TGCGCCAGCAGCTTGGGGGCAGGGCTCTCCTACGAGCAGTACTTC

D: TRBD2
J: TRBJ2-1
V: TRBV4-2
size: .
CDR3: CASSRGRGLALWNEQFF
DNA: TGTGCCAGCAGCCGAGGTCGGGGACTAGCATTGTGGAATGAGCAGTTCTTC

D: .
J: TRBJ2-7
V: TRBV5-1
size: .
CDR3: CASSLAGGRNEQYF
DNA: TGCGCCAGCAGCTTGGCTGGGGGCAGGAACGAGCAGTACTTC

D: TRBD2
J: TRBJ2-5
V: TRBV15
size: once
CDR3: CATSRDVLVAGGRETQYF
DNA: TGTGCCACCAGCAGAGATGTCCTCGTAGCGGGAGGGAGGGAGACCCAGTACTTC

D: TRBD1
J: TRBJ2-3
V: TRBV19
size: .
CDR3: CASRGGTGVGTQYF
DNA: TGTGCCAGTAGAGGAGGGACAGGGGTTGGTACGCAGTATTTT

D: TRBD2
J: TRBJ2-2
V: TRBV5-1
size: .
CDR3: CASLPEGLAGVYTGELFF
DNA: TGCGCCAGCCTACCTGAGGGACTAGCGGGAGTCTACACCGGGGAGCTGTTTTTT

D: .
J: TRBJ1-2
V: TRBV7-2
size: many
CDR3: CASSPEGGRRGYGYTF
DNA: TGTGCCAGCAGCCCAGAGGGCGGTCGCAGGGGCTATGGCTACACCTTC

D: .
J: TRBJ2-2
V: TRBV19
size: .
CDR3: CAAGDSLFTGELFF
DNA: TGTGCCGCCGGGGACTCCCTTTTCACCGGGGAGCTGTTTTTT

D: TRBD2
J: TRBJ2-5
V: TRBV28
size: .
CDR3: CASRQFSGRLQETQYF
DNA: TGTGCCAGCAGGCAATTTAGCGGGAGGCTACAAGAGACCCAGTACTTC

D: .
J: TRBJ2-5
V: TRBV7-9
size: .
CDR3: CASSLVGETQYF
DNA: TGTGCCAGCAGCTTAGTGGGAGAGACCCAGTACTTC

D: .
J: TRBJ1-2
V: TRBV6-5
size: .
CDR3: CASTSGFYGYTF
DNA: TGTGCCAGCACCTCCGGATTCTATGGCTACACCTTC

D: TRBD1
J: TRBJ2-2
V: TRBV7-3
size: few
CDR3: CASSATGGRTTGELFF
DNA: TGTGCCAGCAGCGCCACAGGGGGCCGGACCACCGGGGAGCTGTTTTTT

D: .
J: TRBJ1-2
V: TRBV5-1
size: .
CDR3: CASSPGTAYGYTF
DNA: TGCGCCAGCAGCCCCGGGACGGCCTATGGCTACACCTTC

D: .
J: TRBJ1-4
V: TRBV15
size: .
CDR3: CATNRRGEKLFF
DNA: TGTGCCACCAACAGGAGAGGGGAAAAACTGTTTTTT

D: TRBD2
J: TRBJ2-7
V: TRBV4-1
size: .
CDR3: CASSHRGLAGHSYEQYF
DNA: TGCGCCAGCAGCCACCGAGGACTAGCGGGACACTCCTACGAGCAGTACTTC

D: .
J: TRBJ1-3
V: TRBV28
size: .
CDR3: CASRIPGNTIYF
DNA: TGTGCCAGCAGAATCCCTGGAAACACCATATATTTT

D: .
J: TRBJ2-7
V: TRBV11-2
size: .
CDR3: CASSFVLSPSYEQYF
DNA: TGTGCCAGCAGCTTTGTTTTATCGCCATCCTACGAGCAGTACTTC

D: .
J: TRBJ2-5
V: TRBV7-2
size: .
CDR3: CASSLTSGQETQYF
DNA: TGTGCCAGCAGCCTAACTAGTGGGCAAGAGACCCAGTACTTC

D: .
J: TRBJ1-2
V: TRBV5-4
size: .
CDR3: CASSLAHPSANYGYTF
DNA: TGTGCCAGCAGCTTGGCCCACCCCAGTGCTAACTATGGCTACACCTTC

D: TRBD2
J: TRBJ2-7
V: TRBV5-1
size: .
CDR3: CASSLEASGGDEQYF
DNA: TGCGCCAGCAGCTTGGAGGCTAGCGGGGGGGACGAGCAGTACTTC

D: TRBD2
J: TRBJ2-5
V: TRBV5-1
size: .
CDR3: CASSLGGTNQETQYF
DNA: TGCGCCAGCAGCTTGGGAGGGACTAACCAAGAGACCCAGTACTTC

D: .
J: TRBJ1-1
V: TRBV5-4
size: .
CDR3: CASSSQDPNTEAFF
DNA: TGTGCCAGCAGTTCCCAGGACCCGAACACTGAAGCTTTCTTT

D: TRBD2
J: TRBJ2-3
V: TRBV6-5
size: .
CDR3: CASSFQREGYTDTQYF
DNA: TGTGCCAGCAGTTTCCAGCGGGAGGGCTACACAGATACGCAGTATTTT

D: TRBD2
J: TRBJ2-1
V: TRBV7-3
size: .
CDR3: CASSLTREHNEQFF
DNA: TGTGCCAGCAGCTTAACGCGGGAGCACAATGAGCAGTTCTTC

D: .
J: TRBJ2-7
V: TRBV5-1
size: .
CDR3: CASSLRGGKSYEQYF
DNA: TGCGCCAGCAGCTTACGGGGCGGAAAGTCCTACGAGCAGTACTTC

D: .
J: TRBJ1-2
V: TRBV30
size: .
CDR3: CAWSASLNGYTF
DNA: TGTGCCTGGAGTGCAAGCCTCAATGGCTACACCTTC

D: .
J: TRBJ1-2
V: TRBV5-4
size: .
CDR3: CASSPPNPRGQDDGYTF
DNA: TGTGCCAGCAGCCCCCCCAACCCCCGGGGGCAAGATGACGGCTACACCTTC

D: TRBD1
J: TRBJ2-7
V: TRBV6-6
size: .
CDR3: CASSLDRGPYEQYF
DNA: TGTGCCAGCAGTTTGGACAGGGGGCCCTACGAGCAGTACTTC

D: TRBD2
J: TRBJ2-3
V: TRBV5-6
size: .
CDR3: CASRQGLAGGSTDTQYF
DNA: TGTGCCAGCAGACAAGGACTAGCGGGAGGGAGCACAGATACGCAGTATTTT

D: .
J: TRBJ1-1
V: TRBV6-5
size: .
CDR3: CASSSPSGGENEAFF
DNA: TGTGCCAGCAGTTCCCCGTCGGGTGGGGAGAATGAAGCTTTCTTT

D: TRBD1
J: TRBJ2-1
V: TRBV15
size: .
CDR3: CATSRDRTGGNEQFF
DNA: TGTGCCACCAGCAGAGATAGGACAGGGGGGAATGAGCAGTTCTTC

D: .
J: TRBJ2-2
V: TRBV6-4
size: many
CDR3: CASSAGVNTGELFF
DNA: TGTGCCAGCAGTGCGGGGGTCAACACCGGGGAGCTGTTTTTT

D: TRBD1
J: TRBJ1-1
V: TRBV28
size: .
CDR3: CASSPRRQGRNTEAFF
DNA: TGTGCCAGCAGTCCCCGCCGACAGGGGCGGAACACTGAAGCTTTCTTT

D: .
J: TRBJ2-5
V: TRBV7-9
size: .
CDR3: CASSLAGIQETQYF
DNA: TGTGCCAGCAGCTTAGCGGGGATCCAAGAGACCCAGTACTTC

D: TRBD2
J: TRBJ2-2
V: TRBV4-1
size: .
CDR3: CASSPLGAGGPAGELFF
DNA: TGCGCCAGCAGCCCCTTAGGAGCGGGAGGGCCCGCCGGGGAGCTGTTTTTT

D: .
J: TRBJ2-2
V: TRBV7-9
size: .
CDR3: CASTVYRTALNTGELFF
DNA: TGTGCCAGCACCGTCTACAGGACAGCGTTAAACACCGGGGAGCTGTTTTTT

D: .
J: TRBJ2-4
V: TRBV10-1
size: .
CDR3: CASSESGLAKNIQYF
DNA: TGCGCCAGCAGTGAGTCGGGGTTAGCCAAAAACATTCAGTACTTC

D: .
J: TRBJ2-7
V: TRBV9
size: .
CDR3: CASSVDRYGQQYF
DNA: TGTGCCAGCAGCGTAGATCGATATGGCCAGCAGTACTTC